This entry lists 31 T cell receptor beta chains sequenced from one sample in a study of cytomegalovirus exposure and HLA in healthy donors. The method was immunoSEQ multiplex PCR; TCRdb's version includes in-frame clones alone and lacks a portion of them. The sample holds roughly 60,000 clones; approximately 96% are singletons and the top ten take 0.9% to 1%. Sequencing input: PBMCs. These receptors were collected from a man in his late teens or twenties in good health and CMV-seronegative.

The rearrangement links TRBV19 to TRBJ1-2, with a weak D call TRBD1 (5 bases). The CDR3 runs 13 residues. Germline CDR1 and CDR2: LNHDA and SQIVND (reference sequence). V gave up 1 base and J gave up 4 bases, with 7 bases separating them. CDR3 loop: CASSIGTGYGYTF. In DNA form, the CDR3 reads TGTGCCAGTAGTATAGGAACAGGCTATGGCTACACCTTC.

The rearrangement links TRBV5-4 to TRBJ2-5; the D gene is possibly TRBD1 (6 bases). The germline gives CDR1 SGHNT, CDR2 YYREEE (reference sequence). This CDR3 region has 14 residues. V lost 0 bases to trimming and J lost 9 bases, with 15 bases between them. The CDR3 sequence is CASSLGAGEVAQYF. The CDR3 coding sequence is TGTGCCAGCAGCTTGGGAGCAGGGGAAGTCGCCCAGTACTTC.

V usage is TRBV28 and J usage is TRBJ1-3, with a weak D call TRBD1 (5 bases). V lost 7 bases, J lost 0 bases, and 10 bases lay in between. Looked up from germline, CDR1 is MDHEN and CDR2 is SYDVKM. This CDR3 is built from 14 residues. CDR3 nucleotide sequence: TGTGCCAGCATCCAGACAGTCTCTGGAAACACCATATATTTT. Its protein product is CASIQTVSGNTIYF.

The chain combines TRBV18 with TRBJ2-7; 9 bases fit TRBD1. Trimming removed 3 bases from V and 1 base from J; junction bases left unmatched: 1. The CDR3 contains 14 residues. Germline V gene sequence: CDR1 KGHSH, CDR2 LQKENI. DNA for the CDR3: TGTGCCAGCTCACCTGGGACAGGGTCCTACGAGCAGTACTTC. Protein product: CASSPGTGSYEQYF.

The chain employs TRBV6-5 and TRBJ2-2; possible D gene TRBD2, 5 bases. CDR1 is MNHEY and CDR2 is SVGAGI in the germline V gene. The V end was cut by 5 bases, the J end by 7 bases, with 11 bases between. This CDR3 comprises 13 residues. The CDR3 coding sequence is TGTGCCAGCAGTACTTCTGAGGGCGGGGAGCTGTTTTTT. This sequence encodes CASSTSEGGELFF.

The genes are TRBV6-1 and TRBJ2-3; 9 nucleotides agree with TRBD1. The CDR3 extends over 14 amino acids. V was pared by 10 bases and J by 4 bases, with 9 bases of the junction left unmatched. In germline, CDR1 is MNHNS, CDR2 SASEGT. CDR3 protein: CAILGTGRADTQYF. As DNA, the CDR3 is TGTGCCATCCTTGGGACAGGGAGGGCAGATACGCAGTATTTT.

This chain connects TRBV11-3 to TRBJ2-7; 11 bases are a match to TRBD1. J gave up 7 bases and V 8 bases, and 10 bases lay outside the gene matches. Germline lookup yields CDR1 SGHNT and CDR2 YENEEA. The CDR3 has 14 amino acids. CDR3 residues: CASSKAGTGGEQYF. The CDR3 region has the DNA TGTGCCAGCTCAAAAGCCGGGACAGGGGGAGAGCAGTACTTC.

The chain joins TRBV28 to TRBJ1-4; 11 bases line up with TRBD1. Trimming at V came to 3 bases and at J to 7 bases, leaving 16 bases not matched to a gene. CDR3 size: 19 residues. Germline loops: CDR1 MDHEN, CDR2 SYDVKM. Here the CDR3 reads CASSLGSGQGEGRFEKLFF. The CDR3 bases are TGTGCCAGCAGTTTGGGTTCGGGACAGGGGGAAGGTCGCTTTGAAAAACTGTTTTTT.

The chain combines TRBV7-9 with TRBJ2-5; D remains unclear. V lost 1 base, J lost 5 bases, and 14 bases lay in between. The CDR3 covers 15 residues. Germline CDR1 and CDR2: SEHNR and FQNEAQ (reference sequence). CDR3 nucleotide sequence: TGTGCCAGCAGCTTAGGTGGCCCTCCCGGGGAGACCCAGTACTTC. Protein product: CASSLGGPPGETQYF.

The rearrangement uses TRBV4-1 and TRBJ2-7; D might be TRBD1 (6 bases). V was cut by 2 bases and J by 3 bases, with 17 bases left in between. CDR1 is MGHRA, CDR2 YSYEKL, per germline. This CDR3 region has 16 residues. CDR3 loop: CASSQSRRQEVYEQYF. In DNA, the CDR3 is TGCGCCAGCAGCCAATCCCGAAGACAGGAGGTCTACGAGCAGTACTTC.

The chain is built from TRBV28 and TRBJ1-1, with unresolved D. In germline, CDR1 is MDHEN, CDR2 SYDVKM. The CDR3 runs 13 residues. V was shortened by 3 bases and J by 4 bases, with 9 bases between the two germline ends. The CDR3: CASSFRGLTEAFF. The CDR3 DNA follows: TGTGCCAGCAGTTTCCGGGGTCTCACTGAAGCTTTCTTT.

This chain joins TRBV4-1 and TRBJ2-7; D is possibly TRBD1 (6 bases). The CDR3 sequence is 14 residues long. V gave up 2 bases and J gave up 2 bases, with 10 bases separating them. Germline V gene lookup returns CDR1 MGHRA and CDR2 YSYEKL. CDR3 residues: CASSQSRGTYEQYF. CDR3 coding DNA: TGCGCCAGCAGCCAATCCAGGGGAACCTACGAGCAGTACTTC.

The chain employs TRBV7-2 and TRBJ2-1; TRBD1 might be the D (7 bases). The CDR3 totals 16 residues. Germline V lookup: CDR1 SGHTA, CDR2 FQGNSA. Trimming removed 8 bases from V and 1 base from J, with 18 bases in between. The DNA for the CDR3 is TGTGCCAGCTCAAAGAGGGGGCGGGATTCCTACAATGAGCAGTTCTTC. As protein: CASSKRGRDSYNEQFF.

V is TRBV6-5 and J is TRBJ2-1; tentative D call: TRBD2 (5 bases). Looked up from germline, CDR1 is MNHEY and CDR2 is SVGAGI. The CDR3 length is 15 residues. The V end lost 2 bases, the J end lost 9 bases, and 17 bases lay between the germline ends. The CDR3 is CASSYTGFSGGEQFF. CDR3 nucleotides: TGTGCCAGCAGTTACACCGGGTTTTCTGGAGGTGAGCAGTTCTTC.

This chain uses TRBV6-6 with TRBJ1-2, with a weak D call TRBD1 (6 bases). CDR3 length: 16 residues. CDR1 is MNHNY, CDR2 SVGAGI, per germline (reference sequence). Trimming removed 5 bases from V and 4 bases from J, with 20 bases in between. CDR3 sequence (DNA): TGTGCCAGCAGTCCGGGATGGGGGCAGTACGTCTATGGCTACACCTTC. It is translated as CASSPGWGQYVYGYTF.

CDR3 in amino acids: CAISDPAGADEQFF. The DNA of the CDR3 is TGTGCCATCAGTGATCCGGCAGGGGCGGATGAGCAGTTCTTC. The chain has TRBV10-3 and TRBJ2-1, with D maybe TRBD1 (6 bases). Trimming removed 3 bases from V and 8 bases from J, with 14 bases in between. Germline lookup yields CDR1 ENHRY and CDR2 SYGVKD. This CDR3 is 14 amino acids long.

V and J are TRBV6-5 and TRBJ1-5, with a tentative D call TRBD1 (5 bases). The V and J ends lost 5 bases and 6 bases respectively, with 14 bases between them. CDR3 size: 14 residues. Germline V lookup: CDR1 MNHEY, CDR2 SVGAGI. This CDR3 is CASSPGGDTQPQHF. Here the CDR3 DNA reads TGTGCCAGCAGTCCCGGGGGGGATACTCAGCCCCAGCATTTT.

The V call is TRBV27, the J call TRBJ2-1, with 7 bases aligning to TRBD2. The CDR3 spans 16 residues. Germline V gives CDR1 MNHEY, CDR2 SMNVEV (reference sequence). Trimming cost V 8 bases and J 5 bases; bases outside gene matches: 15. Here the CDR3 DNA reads TGTGCCAGCGGATCGATCCGGCGGGGGAATGACAATGAGCAGTTCTTC. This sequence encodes CASGSIRRGNDNEQFF.

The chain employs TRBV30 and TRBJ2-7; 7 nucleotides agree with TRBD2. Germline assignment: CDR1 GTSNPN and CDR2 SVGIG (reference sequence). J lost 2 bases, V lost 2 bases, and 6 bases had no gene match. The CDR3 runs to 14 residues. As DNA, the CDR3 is TGTGCCTGGAGTAGGGGACTATCCGCCTACGAGCAGTACTTC. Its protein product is CAWSRGLSAYEQYF.

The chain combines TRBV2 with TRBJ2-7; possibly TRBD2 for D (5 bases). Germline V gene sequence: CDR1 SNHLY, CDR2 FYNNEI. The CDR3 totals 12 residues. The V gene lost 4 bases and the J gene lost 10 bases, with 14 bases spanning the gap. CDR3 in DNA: TGTGCCAGCAGTGTAATGCGGAGGCTACAGTACTTC. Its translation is CASSVMRRLQYF.

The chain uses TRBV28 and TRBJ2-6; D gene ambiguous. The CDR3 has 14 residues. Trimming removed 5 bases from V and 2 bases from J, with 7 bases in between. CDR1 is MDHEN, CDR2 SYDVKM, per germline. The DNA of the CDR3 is TGTGCCAGCAGTCCGTCCGCTGGGGCCAACGTCCTGACTTTC. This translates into CASSPSAGANVLTF.

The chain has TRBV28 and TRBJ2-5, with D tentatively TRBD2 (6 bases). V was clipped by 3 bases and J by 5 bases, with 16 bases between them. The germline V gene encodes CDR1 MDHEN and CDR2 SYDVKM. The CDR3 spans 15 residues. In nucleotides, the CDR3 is TGTGCCAGCAGTTTCCAGAAGGGGAGGTGGGAGACCCAGTACTTC. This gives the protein CASSFQKGRWETQYF.

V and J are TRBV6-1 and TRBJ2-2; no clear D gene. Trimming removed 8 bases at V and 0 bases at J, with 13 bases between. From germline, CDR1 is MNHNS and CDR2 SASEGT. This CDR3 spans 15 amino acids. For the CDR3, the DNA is TGTGCCAGCCGACTCCGTTTCGCGAACACCGGGGAGCTGTTTTTT. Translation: CASRLRFANTGELFF.

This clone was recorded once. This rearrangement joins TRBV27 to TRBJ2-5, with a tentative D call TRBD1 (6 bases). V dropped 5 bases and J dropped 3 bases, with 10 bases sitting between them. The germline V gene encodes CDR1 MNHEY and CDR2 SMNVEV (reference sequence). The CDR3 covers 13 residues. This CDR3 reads CASSTRDKETQYF. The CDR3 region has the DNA TGTGCCAGCAGTACCCGGGACAAAGAGACCCAGTACTTC.

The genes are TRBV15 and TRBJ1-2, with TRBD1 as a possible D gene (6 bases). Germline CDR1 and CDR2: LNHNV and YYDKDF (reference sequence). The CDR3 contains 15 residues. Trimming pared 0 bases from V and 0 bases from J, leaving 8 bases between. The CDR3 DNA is TGTGCCACCAGCAGAGATAGGGACACTAACTATGGCTACACCTTC. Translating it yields CATSRDRDTNYGYTF.

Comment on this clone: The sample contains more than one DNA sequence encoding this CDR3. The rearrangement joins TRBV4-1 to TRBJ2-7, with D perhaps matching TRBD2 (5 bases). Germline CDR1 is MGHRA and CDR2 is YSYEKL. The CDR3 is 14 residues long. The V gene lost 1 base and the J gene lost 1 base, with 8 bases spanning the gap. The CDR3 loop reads CASSQVGGSYEQYF. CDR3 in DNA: TGCGCCAGCAGCCAAGTCGGCGGGTCCTACGAGCAGTACTTC.

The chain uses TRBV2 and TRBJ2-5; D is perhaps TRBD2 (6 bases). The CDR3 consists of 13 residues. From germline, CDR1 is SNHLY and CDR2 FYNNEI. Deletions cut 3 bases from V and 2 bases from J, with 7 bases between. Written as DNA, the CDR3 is TGTGCCAGCAGTGAGACTAGTCAAGAGACCCAGTACTTC. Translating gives CASSETSQETQYF.

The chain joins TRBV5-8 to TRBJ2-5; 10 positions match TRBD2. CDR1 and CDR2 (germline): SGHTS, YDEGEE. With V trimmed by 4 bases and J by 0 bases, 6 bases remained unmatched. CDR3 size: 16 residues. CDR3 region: CASSHGLADNQETQYF. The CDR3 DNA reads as TGTGCCAGCAGCCACGGACTAGCGGACAACCAAGAGACCCAGTACTTC.

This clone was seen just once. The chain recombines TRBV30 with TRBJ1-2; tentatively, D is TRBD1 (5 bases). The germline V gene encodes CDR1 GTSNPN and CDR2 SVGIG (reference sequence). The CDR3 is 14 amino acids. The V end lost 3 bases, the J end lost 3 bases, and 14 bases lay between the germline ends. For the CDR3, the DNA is TGTGCCTGGAGGTCCAAGGGCAGGGACTATGGCTACACCTTC. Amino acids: CAWRSKGRDYGYTF.

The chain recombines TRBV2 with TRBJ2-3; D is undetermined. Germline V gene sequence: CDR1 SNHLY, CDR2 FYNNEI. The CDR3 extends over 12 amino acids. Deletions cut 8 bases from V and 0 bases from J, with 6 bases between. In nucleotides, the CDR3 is TGTGCCAGCCTCACAAGCACAGATACGCAGTATTTT. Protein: CASLTSTDTQYF.

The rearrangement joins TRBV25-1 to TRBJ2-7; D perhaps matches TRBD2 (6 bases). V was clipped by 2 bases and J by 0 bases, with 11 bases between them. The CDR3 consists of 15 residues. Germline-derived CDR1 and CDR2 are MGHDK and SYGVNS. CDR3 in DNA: TGTGCCAGCAGTGAACTAGCGCCGAGCTCCTACGAGCAGTACTTC. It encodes CASSELAPSSYEQYF.